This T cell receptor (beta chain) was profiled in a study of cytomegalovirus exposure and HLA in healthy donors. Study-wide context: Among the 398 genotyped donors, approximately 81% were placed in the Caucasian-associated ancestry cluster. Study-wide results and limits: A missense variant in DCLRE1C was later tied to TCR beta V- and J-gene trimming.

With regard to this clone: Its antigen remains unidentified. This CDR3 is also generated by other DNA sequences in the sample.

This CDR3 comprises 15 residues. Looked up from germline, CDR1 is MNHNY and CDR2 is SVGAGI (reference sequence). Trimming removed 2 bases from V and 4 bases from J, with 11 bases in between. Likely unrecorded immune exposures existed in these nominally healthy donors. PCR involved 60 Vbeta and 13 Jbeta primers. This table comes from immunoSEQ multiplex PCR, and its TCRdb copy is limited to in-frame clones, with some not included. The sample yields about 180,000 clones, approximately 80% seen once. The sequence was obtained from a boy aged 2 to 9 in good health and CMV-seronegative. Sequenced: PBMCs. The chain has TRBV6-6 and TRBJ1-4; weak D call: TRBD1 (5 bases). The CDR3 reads CASSYDTGYNEKLFF. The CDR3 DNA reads TGTGCCAGCAGTTACGACACAGGATATAATGAAAAACTGTTTTTT.